These T cell receptor beta chains were read from a single sample in a study of T cells in Graves' hyperthyroidism and ophthalmopathy. TCRdb itself ran the multiplex PCR reads through MiXCR, one entry per CDR3 protein. Of hundreds of thousands of distinct CDR3 sequences in the sample, approximately 19% were seen once. Sequencing used blood. These receptors were collected from a woman in her fifties or sixties with Graves' hyperthyroidism that later progressed to Graves' ophthalmopathy. The CDR3 runs from the conserved cysteine through the conserved F or W. D genes are given only for firm matches. Part of the rows lack a size; the others show once, few, many or a class for expanded clones.

J gene	V gene	CDR3 length	clone size	D gene	CDR3 protein	CDR3 DNA
TRBJ2-7	TRBV2	14	many	TRBD2	CAIMRKRGASEQYF	TGTGCCATCATGCGGAAGCGGGGGGCCTCCGAGCAGTACTTC
TRBJ2-2	TRBV9	16	.	.	CASSVALGGQAGELFF	TGTGCCAGCAGCGTAGCTCTGGGGGGGCAGGCCGGGGAGCTGTTTTTT
TRBJ1-1	TRBV11-2	13	many	.	CASSLTPTSEAFF	TGTGCCAGCAGCTTGACACCAACCTCTGAAGCTTTCTTT
TRBJ1-1	TRBV11-2	16	many	.	CASSLGSGGYDTEAFF	TGTGCCAGCAGCTTAGGTTCGGGGGGCTACGACACTGAAGCTTTCTTT
TRBJ1-4	TRBV5-1	16	.	TRBD1	CASGQGMTGRREKLFF	TGCGCCAGCGGCCAAGGAATGACAGGGCGGCGTGAAAAACTGTTTTTT
TRBJ1-5	TRBV6-9	16	.	.	CASSYGRPGSNQPQHF	TGTGCCAGCAGTTACGGTAGGCCCGGATCCAATCAGCCCCAGCATTTT
TRBJ1-1	TRBV3-1	12	many	.	CASSPLGTEAFF	TGTGCCAGCAGCCCCCTTGGGACTGAAGCTTTCTTT
TRBJ1-4	TRBV20-1	14	.	.	CSARSGATNEKLFF	TGCAGTGCTAGATCGGGGGCAACTAATGAAAAACTGTTTTTT
TRBJ1-1	TRBV11-1	17	many	TRBD1	CASRGRAGGAWSTEAFF	TGTGCCAGCAGGGGAAGGGCAGGGGGCGCGTGGAGTACTGAAGCTTTCTTT
TRBJ1-6	TRBV4-1	16	.	.	CASSQTGTASDSPLHF	TGCGCCAGCAGCCAAACGGGGACTGCCTCCGATTCACCCCTCCACTTT
TRBJ1-2	TRBV20-1	13	many	TRBD1	CSFNTGAQNGYTF	TGCAGTTTCAATACAGGGGCCCAGAATGGCTACACCTTC
TRBJ2-7	TRBV9	14	many	TRBD1	CASSVGDSLYEQYF	TGTGCCAGCAGCGTAGGGGACAGCCTCTACGAGCAGTACTTC
TRBJ2-1	TRBV20-1	15	many	TRBD1	CSASQDRGTHNEQFF	TGCAGTGCTAGTCAGGACAGGGGGACCCACAATGAGCAGTTCTTC
TRBJ1-6	TRBV20-1	14	few	.	CSARDQGANSPLHF	TGCAGTGCTAGAGATCAGGGCGCGAATTCACCCCTCCACTTT
TRBJ2-3	TRBV11-2	13	few	.	CARSLGSTDTQYF	TGTGCCCGCAGCTTGGGCAGCACAGATACGCAGTATTTT
TRBJ2-5	TRBV5-5	17	many	TRBD1	CASSAPTDREYQETQYF	TGTGCCAGCAGCGCCCCAACGGACAGGGAGTACCAAGAGACCCAGTACTTC